This T cell receptor (beta chain) was recovered during a study of early T cells in non-severe SARS-CoV-2 infection. Study context: Sequencing targeted bulk RNA from unsorted whole blood, leaving chains unpaired.

This clonotype has ten or more counts. The germline V gene encodes CDR1 SQVTM and CDR2 ANQGSEA. The V gene lost 3 bases and the J gene lost 11 bases, with 19 bases spanning the gap. This CDR3 is built from 13 residues. Individual cDNA molecules received unique molecular identifiers during library preparation. TCRdb re-analysed the 5' RACE reads in MiXCR, keeping a single row per CDR3 protein. Altogether more than 90,000 distinct CDR3 sequences are present, 9.5% to 12% being singletons, with the ten largest covering about 5%. The TCR sequence derives from an adult who was a healthcare worker with PCR-confirmed SARS-CoV-2 infection or an uninfected control (not recorded which). V and J are TRBV29-1 and TRBJ1-1; D uncertain. Input material: whole blood. CDR3: CSVERAGVLGAFF. The CDR3 DNA reads as TGCAGCGTTGAGCGGGCTGGGGTACTTGGGGCTTTCTTT.